This TCR beta chain was recovered during a study of cytotoxic CD8 clonotypes in ibrutinib-treated CLL. TCRdb's table, derived via immunoSEQ multiplex PCR, lists solely in-frame clones and lacks some. This sample has some 350,000 clones, with 67% found just once. Trimming cost V 3 bases and J 4 bases, with 4 bases left between them. The CDR3 runs to 11 residues. Per the germline V gene, CDR1 is MNHNS and CDR2 is SASEGT. This clonotype originated in a human donor with chronic lymphocytic leukemia. V and J are TRBV6-1 and TRBJ2-7, with D hard to call. The material sequenced was PBMCs, taken after 36 months of ibrutinib treatment. The CDR3 DNA sequence: TGTGCCAGCAGTGACTATTACGAGCAGTACTTC. It codes for CASSDYYEQYF.